This TCR delta chain comes out of a study of fetal and pediatric gammadelta thymocytes (dated by TCRdb to between 2021 and 2022). For context, the study as a whole: The bulk gammadelta thymocyte repertoires, which combined previously published data with newly generated, unpublished data, were used to reinforce a single-cell study of gammadelta thymocyte development. Previously published data (refs 27,28) and unpublished data were combined in the bulk gammadelta thymocyte repertoires. The set of bulk gammadelta thymocyte repertoires included around ten subjects in total: 3 fetal thymus donors and 7 pediatric thymus donors. To increase subject numbers and strengthen the CDR3 publicity analysis, bulk TCR repertoire data were added.

Germline trimming amounts to 5 bases on V and 2 bases on J, with 13 as the count of junction bases outside the gene matches. The germline V gene gives CDR1 as TSWWSYY and CDR2 as QGS. From the cysteine up to the phenylalanine, the CDR3 has a length of 20 residues. Just the 60-base CDR3 DNA is kept, in frame starting at base 1. Thymocytes were stained with Zombie NIR viability dye and antibodies against CD3 (UCHT1), TCRgammadelta (11F2), TCRVgamma9 (IMMU360) and TCRVdelta2 (IMMU389). TRD and TRG CDR3 repertoires were generated in bulk, separately, from sorted Vgamma9Vdelta2 and nonVgamma9Vdelta2 gammadelta thymocytes obtained from human fetal and pediatric thymuses. Pediatric thymus tissue was obtained in Belgium from children undergoing cardiac surgery. The pediatric thymus donors included in the study ranged in age from roughly 1 to 12 years. As previously described, thymic cell suspensions were prepared from both fetal and post-natal thymuses. NonVgamma9Vdelta2 thymocytes were sorted as CD3+ gammadeltaTCR+ cells that did not have the Vgamma9+Vdelta2+ phenotype. Cells were sorted on a FACS Aria III cell sorter (BD Biosciences).

This clone is deemed medium-sized (0.01 to 0.1%). What antigen it recognizes has not been identified. Per-nucleotide qualities are absent, and no much larger clonotype sits a single base away. Study-level results and caveats: Fetal gammadelta thymocyte repertoires were previously reported to be enriched for TRDV2, TRGV8 and TRGV9 usage, low N additions and public CDR3s compared with post-natal repertoires.

The run used an Illumina MiSeq. The published analysis was carried out like this. To analyze publicity, the Vgamma9Vdelta2 and nonVgamma9Vdelta2 bulk CDR3 files from each subject were merged so that every subject had one combined repertoire. Using base R and dplyr, CDR3 publicity was scored on a scale from 0 to 19 by checking each amino acid sequence across 9 single-cell datasets and under 13 bulk repertoires. For TCRdb, the public reads were processed anew by CATT, and duplicate DNA sequences were folded into one row. The V and J calls and clone size come from TCRdb's table, not from the authors' own analysis. Recorded for this sample are some 2,000 delta-chain clones; around a quarter of them occurred a single time. The ten largest make up about 4.5% of the sample.

The TCR was taken from a child who underwent cardiac surgery and was recorded as healthy. The sequence is built from TRDV1 and TRDJ3, with 9 middle bases fitting TRDD3. What was sequenced was non-Vgamma9Vdelta2 gamma-delta T cells from the thymus. The meaning of the sample's cell subset or site label: CD3+gammadeltaTCR+ thymocytes not co-expressing Vgamma9 and Vdelta2. Here the CDR3 is given as CALGWGINFTTPWDTRQMFF. The nucleotides are TGTGCTCTTGGGTGGGGGATAAACTTCACCACTCCCTGGGACACCCGACAGATGTTTTTC.